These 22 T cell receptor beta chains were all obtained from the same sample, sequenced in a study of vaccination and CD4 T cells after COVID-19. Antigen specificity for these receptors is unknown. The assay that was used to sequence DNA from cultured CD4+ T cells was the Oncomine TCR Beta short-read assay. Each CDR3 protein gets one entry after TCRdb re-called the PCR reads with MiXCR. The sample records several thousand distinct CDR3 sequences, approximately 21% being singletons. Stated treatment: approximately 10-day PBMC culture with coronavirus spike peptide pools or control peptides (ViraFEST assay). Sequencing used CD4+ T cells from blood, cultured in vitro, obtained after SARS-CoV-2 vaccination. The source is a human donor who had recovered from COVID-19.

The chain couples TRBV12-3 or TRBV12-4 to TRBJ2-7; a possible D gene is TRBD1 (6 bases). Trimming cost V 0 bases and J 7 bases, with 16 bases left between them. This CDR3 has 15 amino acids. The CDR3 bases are TGTGCCAGCAGTTTAGCCAGTTTGACAGGACGGGAGCAGTACTTC. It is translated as CASSLASLTGREQYF.

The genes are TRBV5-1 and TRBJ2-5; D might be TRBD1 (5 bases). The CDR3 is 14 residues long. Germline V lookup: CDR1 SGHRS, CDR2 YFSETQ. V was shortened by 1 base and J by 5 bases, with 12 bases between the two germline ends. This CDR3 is CASSLTGLGETQYF. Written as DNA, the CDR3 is TGCGCCAGCAGCTTGACAGGTTTGGGGGAGACCCAGTACTTC.

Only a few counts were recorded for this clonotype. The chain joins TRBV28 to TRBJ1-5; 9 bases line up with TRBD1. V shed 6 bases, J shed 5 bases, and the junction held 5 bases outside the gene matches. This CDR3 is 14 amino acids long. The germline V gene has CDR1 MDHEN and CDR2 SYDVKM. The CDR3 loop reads CASRPGQGHQPQHF. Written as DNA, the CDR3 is TGTGCCAGCAGACCGGGACAGGGTCATCAGCCCCAGCATTTT. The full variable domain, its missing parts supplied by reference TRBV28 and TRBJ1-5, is DVKVTQSSRYLVKRTGEKVFLECVQDMDHENMFWYRQDPGLGLRLIYFSYDVKMKEKGDIPEGYSVSREKKERFSLILESASTNQTSMYLCASRPGQGHQPQHFGDGTRLSIL.

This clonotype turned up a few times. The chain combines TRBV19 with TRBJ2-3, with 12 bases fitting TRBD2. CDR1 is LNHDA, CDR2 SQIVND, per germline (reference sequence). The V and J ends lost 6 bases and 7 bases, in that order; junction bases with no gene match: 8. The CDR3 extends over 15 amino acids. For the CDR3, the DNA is TGTGCCAGTAGCTTACTAGCGGGGGGCGTCCATACGCAGTATTTT. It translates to CASSLLAGGVHTQYF.

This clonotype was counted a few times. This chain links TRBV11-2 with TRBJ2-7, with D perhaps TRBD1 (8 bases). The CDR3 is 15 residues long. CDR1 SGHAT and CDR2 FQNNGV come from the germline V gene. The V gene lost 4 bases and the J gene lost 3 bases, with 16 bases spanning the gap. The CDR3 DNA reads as TGTGCCAGCAGCTCTCCGGGGGGACAGGTCTACGAGCAGTACTTC. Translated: CASSSPGGQVYEQYF.

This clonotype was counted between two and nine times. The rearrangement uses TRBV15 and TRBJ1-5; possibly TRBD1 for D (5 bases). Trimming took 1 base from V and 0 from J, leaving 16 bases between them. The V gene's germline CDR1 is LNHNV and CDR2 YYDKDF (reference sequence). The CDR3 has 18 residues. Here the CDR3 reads CATSRGGAIKNSNQPQHF. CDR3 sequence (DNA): TGTGCCACCAGCAGAGGCGGGGCCATAAAAAATAGCAATCAGCCCCAGCATTTT.

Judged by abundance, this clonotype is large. Here the CDR3 DNA reads TGTGCCAGCAGCCCCGCAGGAAGCTCCTATAATTCACCCCTCCACTTT. This encodes CASSPAGSSYNSPLHF. The V gene is TRBV7-9, the J gene TRBJ1-6; no clear D gene. Trimming stripped 5 bases from V and 0 bases from J, with 11 bases between. The CDR3 has 16 residues. Germline V gives CDR1 SEHNR, CDR2 FQNEAQ (reference sequence).

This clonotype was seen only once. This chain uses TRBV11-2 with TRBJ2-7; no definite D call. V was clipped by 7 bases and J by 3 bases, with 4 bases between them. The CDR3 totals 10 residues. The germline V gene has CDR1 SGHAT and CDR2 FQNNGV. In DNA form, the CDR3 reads TGTGCCAGCACCTACTACGAGCAGTACTTC. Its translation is CASTYYEQYF.

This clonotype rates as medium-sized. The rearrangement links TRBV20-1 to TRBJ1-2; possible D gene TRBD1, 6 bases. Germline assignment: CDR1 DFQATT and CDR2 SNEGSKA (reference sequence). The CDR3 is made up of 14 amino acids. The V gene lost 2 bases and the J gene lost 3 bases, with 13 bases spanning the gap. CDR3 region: CSARPHRVDYGYTF. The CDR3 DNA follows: TGCAGTGCTAGACCCCACAGGGTCGACTATGGCTACACCTTC.

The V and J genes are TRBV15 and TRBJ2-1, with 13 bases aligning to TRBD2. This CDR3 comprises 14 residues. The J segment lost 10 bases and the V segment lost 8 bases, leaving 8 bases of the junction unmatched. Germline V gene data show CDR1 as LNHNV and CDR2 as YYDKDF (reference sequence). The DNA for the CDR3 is TGTGCCACCGGAGGACTAGCGGGGGCAGGCGAGCAGTTCTTC. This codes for CATGGLAGAGEQFF.

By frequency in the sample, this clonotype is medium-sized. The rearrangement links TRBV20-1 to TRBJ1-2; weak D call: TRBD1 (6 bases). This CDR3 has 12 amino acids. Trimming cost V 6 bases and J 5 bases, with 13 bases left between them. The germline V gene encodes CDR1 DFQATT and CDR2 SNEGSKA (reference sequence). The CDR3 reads CSAPGQGYGYTF. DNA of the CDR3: TGCAGTGCCCCGGGGCAGGGGTATGGCTACACCTTC.

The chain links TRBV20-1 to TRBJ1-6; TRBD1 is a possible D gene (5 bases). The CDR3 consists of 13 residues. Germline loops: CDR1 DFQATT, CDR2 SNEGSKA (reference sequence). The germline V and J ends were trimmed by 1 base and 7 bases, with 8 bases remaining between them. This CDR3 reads CSARVGGNSPLHF. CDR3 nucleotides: TGCAGTGCTAGAGTGGGGGGAAATTCACCCCTCCACTTT.

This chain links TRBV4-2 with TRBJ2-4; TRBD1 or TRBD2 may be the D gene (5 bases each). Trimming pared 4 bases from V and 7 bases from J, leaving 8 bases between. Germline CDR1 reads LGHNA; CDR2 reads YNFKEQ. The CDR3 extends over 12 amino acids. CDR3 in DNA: TGTGCCAGCAGCCCGGGGCCCAACATTCAGTACTTC. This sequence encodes CASSPGPNIQYF.

For the CDR3, the DNA is TGTGCCAGCAGTGACTCGGGAACAAATAACTATGGCTACACCTTC. As protein: CASSDSGTNNYGYTF. The chain links TRBV6-4 to TRBJ1-2; D not resolved. The germline CDR1 and CDR2 sequences are MRHNA and SNTAGT. V lost 0 bases to trimming and J lost 1 base, with 9 bases between them. The CDR3 is 15 residues long.

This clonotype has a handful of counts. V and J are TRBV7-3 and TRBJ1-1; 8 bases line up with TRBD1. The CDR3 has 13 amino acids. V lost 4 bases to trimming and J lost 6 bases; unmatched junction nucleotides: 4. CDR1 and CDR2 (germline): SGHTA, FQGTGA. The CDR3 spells CASSYTGGAEAFF. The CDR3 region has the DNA TGTGCCAGCAGCTACACAGGGGGGGCTGAAGCTTTCTTT.

The CDR3 sequence is CASSQDIRTEHNEQFF. CDR3 coding DNA: TGTGCCAGCAGCCAAGATATCAGGACAGAACACAATGAGCAGTTCTTC. The V and J genes are TRBV4-2 and TRBJ2-1, with a weak D call TRBD1 (6 bases). The CDR3 runs 16 residues. Germline V gene data show CDR1 as LGHNA and CDR2 as YNFKEQ. V shed 0 bases and J shed 5 bases, with 14 bases lying between them.

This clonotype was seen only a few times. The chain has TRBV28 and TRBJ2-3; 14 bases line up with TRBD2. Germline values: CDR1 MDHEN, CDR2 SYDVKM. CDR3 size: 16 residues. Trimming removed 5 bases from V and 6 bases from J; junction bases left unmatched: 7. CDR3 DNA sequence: TGTGCCAGCAGTACTCCCGGGACTAGCGGGGGCGATACGCAGTATTTT. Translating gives CASSTPGTSGGDTQYF.

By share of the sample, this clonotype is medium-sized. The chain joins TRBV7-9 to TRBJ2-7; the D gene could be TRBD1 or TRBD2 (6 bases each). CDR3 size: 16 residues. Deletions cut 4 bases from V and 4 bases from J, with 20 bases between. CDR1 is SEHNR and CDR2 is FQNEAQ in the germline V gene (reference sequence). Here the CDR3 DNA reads TGTGCCAGCAGCTCGACACTGACGGGGGCGGAATACGAGCAGTACTTC. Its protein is CASSSTLTGAEYEQYF.

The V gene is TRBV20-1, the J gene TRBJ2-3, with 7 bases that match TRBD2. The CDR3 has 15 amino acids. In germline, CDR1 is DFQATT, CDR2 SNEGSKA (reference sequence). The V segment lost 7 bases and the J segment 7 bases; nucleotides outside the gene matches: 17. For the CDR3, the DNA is TGCAGTGGATCTTTGCGGGACTACGGTGGAAATACGCAGTATTTT. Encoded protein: CSGSLRDYGGNTQYF.

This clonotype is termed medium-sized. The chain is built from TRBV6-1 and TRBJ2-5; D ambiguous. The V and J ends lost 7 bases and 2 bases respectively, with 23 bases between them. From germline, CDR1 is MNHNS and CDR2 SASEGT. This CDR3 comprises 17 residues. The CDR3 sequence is CASNMLSLRTPQETQYF. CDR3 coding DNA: TGTGCCAGCAATATGCTGAGCCTAAGAACCCCTCAAGAGACCCAGTACTTC.

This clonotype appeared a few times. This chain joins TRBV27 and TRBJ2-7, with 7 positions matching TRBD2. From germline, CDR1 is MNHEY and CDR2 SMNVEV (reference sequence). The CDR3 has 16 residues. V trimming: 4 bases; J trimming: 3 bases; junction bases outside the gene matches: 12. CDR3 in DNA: TGTGCCAGCAGTTCCCCATCCGGGACGGGGGGCTACGAGCAGTACTTC. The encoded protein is CASSSPSGTGGYEQYF.

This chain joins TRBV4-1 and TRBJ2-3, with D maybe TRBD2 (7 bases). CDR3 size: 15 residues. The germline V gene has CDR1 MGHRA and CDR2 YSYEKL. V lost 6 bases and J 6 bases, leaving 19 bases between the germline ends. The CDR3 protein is CASSGLRGGADTQYF. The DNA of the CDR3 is TGCGCCAGCAGTGGGTTAAGGGGGGGTGCGGATACGCAGTATTTT.